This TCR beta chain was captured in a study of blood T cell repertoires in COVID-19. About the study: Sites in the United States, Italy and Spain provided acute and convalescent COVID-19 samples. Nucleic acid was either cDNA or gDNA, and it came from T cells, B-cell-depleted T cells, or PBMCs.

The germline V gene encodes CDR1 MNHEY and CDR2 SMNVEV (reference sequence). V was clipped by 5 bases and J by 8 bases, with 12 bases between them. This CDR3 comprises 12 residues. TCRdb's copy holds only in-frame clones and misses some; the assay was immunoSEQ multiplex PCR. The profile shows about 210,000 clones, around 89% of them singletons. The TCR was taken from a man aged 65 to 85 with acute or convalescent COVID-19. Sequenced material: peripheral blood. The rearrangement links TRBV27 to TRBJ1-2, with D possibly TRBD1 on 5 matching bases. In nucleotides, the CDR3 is TGTGCCAGCAGTCTTCGGGGGAGCGGCTACACCTTC. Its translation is CASSLRGSGYTF.